These 20 T cell receptor beta chains were sequenced from one sample in a study of TIL therapy for anti-PD-1-resistant metastatic lung cancer. This was the immunoSEQ v3 assay. Assay: immunoSEQ multiplex PCR; the TCRdb copy retains only in-frame clones and omits some. The sample has about 15,000 clones, around 88% seen once. Regarding time point: pre-treatment sample, taken before nivolumab and TIL therapy. The sample was blood, taken at baseline. The origin of the receptors is a person between 30 and 79 years old with non-small cell lung cancer.

The J gene is TRBJ1-2, the V gene TRBV4-3; tentatively, D is TRBD1 (6 bases). Germline lookup yields CDR1 LGHNA and CDR2 YSLEER. V was cut by 0 bases and J by 6 bases, with 14 bases left in between. The CDR3 covers 15 residues. CDR3 nucleotide sequence: TGCGCCAGCAGCCAAGATCGAGGGACACAGGATGGCTACACCTTC. Translated: CASSQDRGTQDGYTF.

This chain uses TRBV19 with TRBJ1-5; the D gene is possibly TRBD1 (6 bases). This CDR3 has 16 residues. The V gene's germline CDR1 is LNHDA and CDR2 SQIVND (reference sequence). Deletions cut 2 bases from V and 2 bases from J, with 13 bases between. The CDR3 sequence: CASSIRGAEGNQPQHF. In DNA form, the CDR3 reads TGTGCCAGTAGTATAAGGGGGGCGGAGGGCAATCAGCCCCAGCATTTT.

The chain is built from TRBV27 and TRBJ1-5; D is perhaps TRBD1 (6 bases). Trimming removed 6 bases at V and 6 bases at J, with 15 bases between. The germline V gene has CDR1 MNHEY and CDR2 SMNVEV (reference sequence). This CDR3 has 14 amino acids. Here the CDR3 reads CASSQGGVTQPQHF. In DNA form, the CDR3 reads TGTGCCAGCAGCCAAGGGGGGGTGACTCAGCCCCAGCATTTT.

V usage is TRBV18 and J usage is TRBJ1-5; D remains ambiguous. This CDR3 has 15 amino acids. V lost 3 bases to trimming and J lost 2 bases, with 11 bases between them. Germline V gives CDR1 KGHSH, CDR2 LQKENI. CDR3 sequence: CASSPVVDGNQPQHF. The CDR3 DNA follows: TGTGCCAGCTCACCGGTGGTGGATGGCAATCAGCCCCAGCATTTT.

J is TRBJ2-7 and V is TRBV15; 10 positions agree with TRBD2. Germline-derived CDR1 and CDR2 are LNHNV and YYDKDF (reference sequence). The junction had 5 bases not matched to a gene; V was cut back by 5 bases and J by 1 base. The length of the CDR3 is 15 residues. The chain's CDR3 is CATSLSGGGSYEQYF. In nucleotides, the CDR3 is TGTGCCACCAGCTTGAGCGGGGGGGGATCCTACGAGCAGTACTTC.

This chain links TRBV30 with TRBJ2-7; TRBD2 matches at 7 bases. CDR1 and CDR2 (germline): GTSNPN, SVGIG (reference sequence). The CDR3 runs 14 residues. Germline trimming cut 0 bases from V and 3 bases from J; bases unmatched to any gene: 5. For the CDR3, the DNA is TGTGCCTGGAGTGTAGGAGGCGGGGGCTACGAGCAGTACTTC. Translation: CAWSVGGGGYEQYF.

This CDR3 is CASSLGAGVDNEQFF. The CDR3, as DNA: TGTGCCAGCAGCTTGGGGGCAGGGGTGGACAATGAGCAGTTCTTC. This chain links TRBV7-2 with TRBJ2-1; TRBD1 is a possible D gene (6 bases). Trimming left V 3 bases short and J 5 bases short, with 14 bases between. CDR1 is SGHTA, CDR2 FQGNSA, per germline. The CDR3 runs 15 residues.

The chain links TRBV19 to TRBJ2-7; D perhaps matches TRBD1 (5 bases). The CDR3 length is 12 residues. V lost 3 bases and J 6 bases, leaving 9 bases between the germline ends. Germline CDR1 LNHDA, CDR2 SQIVND (reference sequence). CDR3 nucleotides: TGTGCCAGTAGTATTGCGCAGGGCGAGCAGTACTTC. Translating gives CASSIAQGEQYF.

This chain uses TRBV6-5 with TRBJ1-5; D ambiguous. Trimming removed 8 bases at V and 0 bases at J, with 14 bases between. The germline V gene has CDR1 MNHEY and CDR2 SVGAGI. This CDR3 spans 15 amino acids. The CDR3 loop reads CASPGLVHSNQPQHF. In DNA form, the CDR3 reads TGTGCCAGCCCCGGGCTCGTTCATAGCAATCAGCCCCAGCATTTT.

V usage is TRBV7-9 and J usage is TRBJ2-5, with a tentative D call TRBD1 (6 bases). Germline V gene sequence: CDR1 SEHNR, CDR2 FQNEAQ (reference sequence). V was shortened by 0 bases and J by 2 bases, with 7 bases between the two germline ends. The CDR3 contains 14 residues. The chain's CDR3 is CASSLAQGQETQYF. The CDR3 region has the DNA TGTGCCAGCAGCTTAGCGCAGGGGCAAGAGACCCAGTACTTC.

V is TRBV9 and J is TRBJ2-3; D is possibly TRBD1 or TRBD2 (5 bases each). The CDR3 sequence is 16 residues long. V was cut by 0 bases and J by 0 bases, with 11 bases left in between. The germline gives CDR1 SGDLS, CDR2 YYNGEE. The CDR3 sequence is CASSVGGTLSTDTQYF. In DNA form, the CDR3 reads TGTGCCAGCAGCGTAGGGGGGACCCTGAGCACAGATACGCAGTATTTT.

The rearrangement uses TRBV4-3 and TRBJ1-2, with D perhaps TRBD1 (5 bases). The ends were cut back, 0 bases at V and 4 bases at J, with 15 bases in the middle. The CDR3 covers 16 residues. CDR1 and CDR2 (germline): LGHNA, YSLEER. The CDR3 reads CASSQEREGRRYGYTF. Here the CDR3 DNA reads TGCGCCAGCAGCCAAGAACGCGAGGGACGCCGCTATGGCTACACCTTC.

A few counts support this clone. The chain employs TRBV7-2 and TRBJ1-5; D call uncertain. The CDR3 runs 12 residues. Germline CDR1 reads SGHTA; CDR2 reads FQGNSA. V was shortened by 6 bases and J by 0 bases, with 3 bases between the two germline ends. As DNA, the CDR3 is TGTGCCAGCAGTTATAGCAATCAGCCCCAGCATTTT. Translated: CASSYSNQPQHF.

In this sample, this clone turned up a few times. This chain links TRBV7-9 with TRBJ2-7; 10 bases line up with TRBD2. Trimming at V came to 4 bases and at J to 6 bases, leaving 3 bases not matched to a gene. The CDR3 contains 13 residues. In germline, CDR1 is SEHNR, CDR2 FQNEAQ (reference sequence). Written as DNA, the CDR3 is TGTGCCAGCAGCTCTAGCGGGAGAGGCGAGCAGTACGTC. It translates to CASSSSGRGEQYV.

This chain links TRBV7-8 with TRBJ1-2; D uncertain. Trimming cost V 5 bases and J 0 bases, with 10 bases left between them. The CDR3 is 14 residues long. The V gene's germline CDR1 is SGHVS and CDR2 FQNEAQ. The CDR3 DNA reads TGTGCCAGCAGCAATGGCCGATCTAACTATGGCTACACCTTC. Translated: CASSNGRSNYGYTF.

The CDR3 here is CASSQEGRAADTDTQYF. CDR3 nucleotide sequence: TGTGCCAGCAGCCAAGAGGGTAGGGCGGCCGACACAGATACGCAGTATTTT. V gene TRBV4-2 combines with J gene TRBJ2-3; D gene uncertain. Germline CDR1 reads LGHNA; CDR2 reads YNFKEQ. The CDR3 is 17 amino acids. The V end was cut by 0 bases, the J end by 2 bases, with 15 bases between.

In this sample, this clone turned up once. The chain has TRBV7-2 and TRBJ1-4; 7 bases are shared with TRBD1. V lost 5 bases to trimming and J lost 5 bases; unmatched junction nucleotides: 5. The CDR3 totals 14 residues. Germline-derived CDR1 and CDR2 are SGHTA and FQGNSA. The CDR3 coding sequence is TGTGCCAGCAGCCCGGGACAGAGAAATGAAAAACTGTTTTTT. Its translation: CASSPGQRNEKLFF.

This clone was detected a few times. The V call is TRBV9, the J call TRBJ2-3; 8 bases agree with TRBD2. The V and J ends lost 3 bases and 0 bases, in that order; junction bases with no gene match: 3. The length of the CDR3 is 15 residues. CDR1 and CDR2 from the germline V gene are SGDLS and YYNGEE. The DNA for the CDR3 is TGTGCCAGCAGCGCCATAGCGGGAAGCACAGATACGCAGTATTTT. Translated: CASSAIAGSTDTQYF.

This chain links TRBV18 with TRBJ2-3, with TRBD1 identical over 7 bases. The CDR3 is made up of 17 amino acids. Trimming at V came to 2 bases and at J to 0 bases, leaving 8 bases not matched to a gene. CDR1 and CDR2 (germline): KGHSH, LQKENI. The CDR3 protein is CASSPVTGSKSTDTQYF. Written as DNA, the CDR3 is TGTGCCAGCTCACCAGTGACAGGGAGTAAAAGCACAGATACGCAGTATTTT.

There are a few counts of this clone. This chain joins TRBV7-9 and TRBJ2-3; TRBD1 might be the D (5 bases). CDR3 length equals 14 residues. CDR1 is SEHNR, CDR2 FQNEAQ, per germline (reference sequence). Between the trimmed V and J ends, which lost 1 base and 4 bases, there was a span of 9 bases. The CDR3 protein is CASSLGGGADTQYF. In DNA, the CDR3 is TGTGCCAGCAGCTTAGGGGGCGGCGCAGATACGCAGTATTTT.